The rows below give T cell receptor beta chains drawn from one sample of a study of cytomegalovirus exposure and HLA in healthy donors. Assay: immunoSEQ multiplex PCR; the TCRdb copy retains only in-frame clones and omits some. The sample shows fewer than 200,000 clones, approximately 81% of them seen only once. The source material was PBMCs. These receptors were collected from a male donor in good health and CMV-seronegative. The conserved cysteine and the conserved F or W are not part of the CDR3 here.

v_call: TRBV11-2
j_call: TRBJ2-5
cdr3_aa: ASSNRLAGVIQTQY

v_call: TRBV28
j_call: TRBJ2-1
cdr3_aa: ASSLWVPTSGSRHEQF

v_call: TRBV10-1
j_call: TRBJ2-3
cdr3_aa: ASSTGGRRYPDTQY

v_call: TRBV7-6
j_call: TRBJ2-5
cdr3_aa: ASSLAANSQETQY

v_call: TRBV7-9
j_call: TRBJ2-3
cdr3_aa: ASSSFTGGTDTQY

v_call: TRBV5-1
j_call: TRBJ2-2
cdr3_aa: ASIFRQEPNTGELF

v_call: TRBV19
j_call: TRBJ1-5
cdr3_aa: ASSGPRDSYWQPQH

v_call: TRBV27
j_call: TRBJ2-1
cdr3_aa: ASSFERGDNEQF

v_call: TRBV14
j_call: TRBJ2-1
cdr3_aa: ASSQARPTYNEQF

v_call: TRBV5-1
j_call: TRBJ2-3
cdr3_aa: ASSSSGGFGDTQY

v_call: TRBV11-1
j_call: TRBJ2-1
cdr3_aa: ASSSQLLAAYNEQF

v_call: TRBV7-9
j_call: TRBJ1-5
cdr3_aa: ASSLGSSIYQPQH

v_call: TRBV29-1
j_call: TRBJ2-7
cdr3_aa: SVMGGYEQY